What follows is one TCR beta chain and its context. This specimen belongs to a study of blood T cell repertoires in COVID-19. Across the whole study: Sample material is recorded as cDNA or gDNA derived from T cells, B-cell-depleted T cells, or PBMCs.

This CDR3 is 12 amino acids long. The ends lost 7 bases at V and 4 bases at J; junction bases unmatched: 6. Germline CDR1 reads SQVTM; CDR2 reads ANQGSEA. Authors' data handling: By means of reference gene primer amplification, nucleated cell counts were estimated. This table comes from immunoSEQ multiplex PCR, and its TCRdb copy is limited to in-frame clones, with some not included. The V and J calls and clone size are taken from that table; D and trimming were inferred from the DNA. The profile shows tens of thousands of clones, 80% to 85% of them singletons. V gene TRBV29-1 combines with J gene TRBJ1-2, with 7 bases fitting TRBD1. This TCR was recovered from a man aged 50 to 60 with acute or convalescent COVID-19. Input material: peripheral blood. CDR3 sequence: CSGRDSFYGYTF. CDR3 coding DNA: TGCAGCGGCCGGGACAGCTTCTATGGCTACACCTTC.